This T cell receptor (beta chain) was obtained from a study of blood T cell repertoires in COVID-19. Study information: Whether acute or convalescent, the COVID-19 samples came from the United States, Italy and Spain. T cells, B-cell-depleted T cells, or PBMCs supplied cDNA or gDNA.

Under the authors' procedure: Reference gene primer amplification yielded estimated nucleated cell counts. The method was immunoSEQ multiplex PCR; TCRdb's version includes in-frame clones alone and lacks a portion of them. V and J calls and clone size are given by that table; D and trimming were obtained from the DNA. The data show under 250,000 clones, approximately 84% seen once. The length of the CDR3 is 12 residues. Between the trimmed V and J ends, which lost 1 base and 9 bases, there was a span of 9 bases. Germline loops: CDR1 LNHDA, CDR2 SQIVND (reference sequence). This clonotype originated in a man between 45 and 60 years old with active or convalescent COVID-19. The V and J genes are TRBV19 and TRBJ1-1, with D unresolved. Specimen: peripheral blood. The CDR3 nucleotides read TGTGCCAGTAGTATAGGGGCAGAAAAAGCTTTCTTT. Its translation: CASSIGAEKAFF.